This TCR beta chain was observed in a study of vaccination and CD4 T cells after COVID-19. About the study: The convalescents were made up of six males and four females, two of whom were Hispanic. Two doses of either BNT162b2 or mRNA-1273 vaccine were given to participants. Stimulation of the cells used overlapping spike peptide pools from SARS-CoV-2 and from the common cold coronaviruses HCoV-NL63, HCoV-OC43 and HCoV-229E.

The Oncomine TCR Beta short-read assay sequenced DNA from cultured CD4+ T cells. In TCRdb, the PCR reads were re-called with MiXCR into one record per CDR3 protein. The data show fewer than 9,500 distinct CDR3 sequences, around 53% seen once. The treatment was: approximately nine-day PBMC culture with coronavirus spike peptide pools or control peptides (ViraFEST assay). The unexposed donor's CD4+ T cells were collected before the COVID-19 pandemic (2011-2018). Germline V gene sequence: CDR1 SGHAT, CDR2 FQNNGV. The CDR3 is 16 amino acids. V was pared by 1 base and J by 8 bases, with 18 bases between. To note about this clonotype: Its antigen is currently unknown.

This clonotype originated in a human donor in good health. The rearrangement uses TRBV11-2 and TRBJ2-1; D tentatively reads TRBD1 or TRBD2 (5 bases each). Source material: CD4+ T cells from blood, cultured in vitro. The CDR3, as DNA: TGTGCCAGCAGCTTAGGTAGTTTTAGCTTGGGGGATGAGCAGTTCTTC. This translates into CASSLGSFSLGDEQFF.